This TCR beta chain was identified in a study of CD8 T cells in Susac syndrome. Reverse transcription of about 0.45 to 1 ug RNA was carried out with random hexamers. From the immunoSEQ multiplex PCR reads, TCRdb called clonotypes with MiXCR, one entry per CDR3 protein. The table lists 150,000 to 200,000 distinct CDR3 sequences, roughly 94% of them singletons. V lost 5 bases to trimming and J lost 2 bases, with 18 bases between them. CDR3 size: 16 residues. The germline V gene has CDR1 LGHDT and CDR2 YNNKEL (reference sequence). The TEMRA cells underwent FACS enrichment, while the CD8+ and CD4+ T cells underwent negative isolation.

The sample taken for sequencing was CD4+ T cells from PBMCs. This sequence was found in a human donor with Susac syndrome. The chain employs TRBV3-1 and TRBJ1-2; no clear D. This chain's CDR3 is CASSSKARAPNYGYTF. The DNA of the CDR3 is TGTGCCAGCAGCTCAAAGGCCAGAGCCCCGAACTATGGCTACACCTTC.